A single sample is the source of the 24 T cell receptor beta chains below, sequenced in a study of cytomegalovirus exposure and HLA in healthy donors. In the PCR, 60 Vbeta and 13 Jbeta primers were used. The table came from immunoSEQ multiplex PCR; TCRdb's copy has only in-frame clones and leaves some out. The table shows some 150,000 clones, with 64% occurring only once. Specimen: PBMCs. The receptor source for this set is a woman aged 25 to 45 in good health and CMV-seropositive.

This chain connects TRBV5-6 to TRBJ2-5; TRBD1 agrees at 7 bases. Germline lookup yields CDR1 SGHDT and CDR2 YYEEEE. Losses at the gene ends were 3 bases for V and 4 bases for J; bases not matched to a gene: 6. This CDR3 contains 14 residues. This CDR3 reads CASSWETGRETQYF. The CDR3 DNA sequence: TGTGCCAGCAGCTGGGAGACAGGGCGAGAGACCCAGTACTTC.

This sequence joins TRBV27 and TRBJ2-7; 11 bases fit TRBD2. The CDR3 spans 16 residues. The J segment lost 6 bases and the V segment lost 6 bases, leaving 13 bases of the junction unmatched. Germline lookup yields CDR1 MNHEY and CDR2 SMNVEV (reference sequence). CDR3 protein: CASRRLSGGAFGEQYF. DNA for the CDR3: TGTGCCAGCAGACGACTTAGCGGGGGGGCTTTCGGCGAGCAGTACTTC.

J is TRBJ1-2 and V is TRBV7-9, with 8 bases matching TRBD1. This CDR3 is built from 11 residues. Looked up from germline, CDR1 is SEHNR and CDR2 is FQNEAQ (reference sequence). The V gene end was trimmed by 8 bases and the J gene end by 8 bases; junction bases not matched to a gene: 4. The chain's CDR3 is CASDRTGGYTF. DNA for the CDR3: TGTGCCAGCGATAGGACAGGGGGCTACACCTTC. Variable domain in full (rest from reference TRBV7-9 and TRBJ1-2): DTGVSQNPRHKITKRGQNVTFRCDPISEHNRLYWYRQTLGQGPEFLTYFQNEAQLEKSRLLSDRFSAERPKGSFSTLEIQRTEQGDSAMYLCASDRTGGYTFGSGTRLTVV.

V is TRBV9 and J is TRBJ1-1; TRBD1 agrees at 7 bases. CDR1 SGDLS and CDR2 YYNGEE come from the germline V gene. V lost 3 bases, J lost 0 bases, and 8 bases stayed unmatched. This CDR3 has 16 residues. DNA of the CDR3: TGTGCCAGCAGCGCAGAATTGGGACAGCTGAACACTGAAGCTTTCTTT. Amino acids: CASSAELGQLNTEAFF.

This chain links TRBV29-1 with TRBJ2-1, with 7 bases that match TRBD1. Germline loops: CDR1 SQVTM, CDR2 ANQGSEA. The CDR3 covers 12 residues. V lost 7 bases and J lost 6; bases outside the gene matches: 6. Written as DNA, the CDR3 is TGCAGCGCGACAGGGAACGGCAATGAGCAGTTCTTC. It is translated as CSATGNGNEQFF.

This clone came up once. The chain couples TRBV6-1 to TRBJ2-1; perhaps TRBD1 as D (5 bases). Germline V gene data show CDR1 as MNHNS and CDR2 as SASEGT. The germline V and J ends were trimmed by 6 bases and 5 bases, with 14 bases remaining between them. The CDR3 runs to 14 residues. The CDR3 here is CASRQGTLDNEQFF. In nucleotides, the CDR3 is TGTGCCAGCAGGCAGGGAACCCTCGACAATGAGCAGTTCTTC.

The V call is TRBV9, the J call TRBJ2-3, with 9 nucleotides matching TRBD2. The germline V gene encodes CDR1 SGDLS and CDR2 YYNGEE. This CDR3 region has 15 residues. V was clipped by 2 bases and J by 6 bases; unmatched bases: 7. The CDR3 coding sequence is TGTGCCAGCAGCGTTTGGCGGGGGGGCATGGATACGCAGTATTTT. Translating it yields CASSVWRGGMDTQYF.

The chain employs TRBV5-1 and TRBJ1-4, with 7 nucleotides matching TRBD1. Germline-derived CDR1 and CDR2 are SGHRS and YFSETQ. The CDR3 runs to 14 residues. Unmatched junction bases numbered 6, after V lost 6 bases and J lost 4 bases. CDR3 nucleotides: TGCGCCAGCACCCCCGGGACAGATAATGAAAAACTGTTTTTT. Residues: CASTPGTDNEKLFF.

This clone was counted only a few times. The chain links TRBV7-9 to TRBJ1-4; 8 bases align to TRBD1. Germline lookup yields CDR1 SEHNR and CDR2 FQNEAQ (reference sequence). The CDR3 is made up of 15 amino acids. V lost 1 base and J lost 7; bases outside the gene matches: 5. The CDR3 region has the DNA TGTGCCAGCAGCTTAGGCCGGGACAGGTCTGAAAAACTGTTTTTT. Protein: CASSLGRDRSEKLFF.

A note on this clone: A junction boundary mismatches the germline segment, possibly from a read error. The chain employs TRBV7-7 and TRBJ1-5; possibly TRBD1 for D (6 bases). There are 15 residues in the CDR3. CDR1 is SSHAT, CDR2 FNYEAQ, per germline (reference sequence). The CDR3, as DNA: TGTGCTAGCAGCATTCGGGACAACGGCAATCAGCCCCAGCATTTT. It specifies CASSIRDNGNQPQHF.

CDR3 region: CASSYSRASYNSPLHF. The CDR3 nucleotides read TGTGCCAGCAGTTACTCAAGAGCCTCCTATAATTCACCCCTCCACTTT. The chain uses TRBV6-5 and TRBJ1-6; the D is unclear. Germline CDR1 and CDR2: MNHEY and SVGAGI. This CDR3 is 16 amino acids long. Trimming took 0 bases from V and 0 from J, leaving 6 bases between them.

Only a few counts were recorded for this clone. At the DNA level, this CDR3 is encoded by other sequences in the same sample as well. V gene TRBV7-9 combines with J gene TRBJ2-2; 7 bases align to TRBD2. With V trimmed by 1 base and J by 11 bases, 4 bases remained unmatched. The CDR3 is 13 amino acids. Germline CDR1 SEHNR, CDR2 FQNEAQ (reference sequence). The CDR3 here is CASSLVGAGELFF. The CDR3 DNA is TGTGCCAGCAGCTTAGTGGGAGCGGGAGAGCTGTTTTTT.

This clone was detected only a few times. This chain links TRBV14 with TRBJ2-5, with 10 positions matching TRBD1. Germline lookup yields CDR1 SGHDN and CDR2 FVKESK. The V segment lost 3 bases and the J segment 3 bases; nucleotides outside the gene matches: 7. CDR3 size: 16 residues. DNA of the CDR3: TGTGCCAGCAGCCATCGCCCCGGGACAGGGGAAGAGACCCAGTACTTC. Protein sequence: CASSHRPGTGEETQYF.

The chain is built from TRBV30 and TRBJ2-1; 8 bases agree with TRBD2. CDR1 and CDR2 from the germline V gene are GTSNPN and SVGIG (reference sequence). V gave up 2 bases and J gave up 4 bases; unmatched junction bases: 10. This CDR3 is built from 16 residues. This CDR3 reads CAWSSQLSGKYNEQFF. The CDR3 bases are TGTGCCTGGAGTTCCCAACTTAGCGGGAAGTACAATGAGCAGTTCTTC.

The V call is TRBV5-4, the J call TRBJ1-1, with D possibly being TRBD1 (6 bases). Trimming removed 3 bases from V and 8 bases from J, with 11 bases in between. This CDR3 comprises 12 residues. Germline V gives CDR1 SGHNT, CDR2 YYREEE (reference sequence). The CDR3 DNA reads as TGTGCCAGCAGCTCATTGGGGGCCGAAGCTTTCTTT. Residues: CASSSLGAEAFF.

The chain joins TRBV5-6 to TRBJ1-4; TRBD1 agrees at 7 bases. The germline CDR1 and CDR2 sequences are SGHDT and YYEEEE. The CDR3 consists of 16 residues. V shed 4 bases and J 0 bases; nucleotides not matched to a gene: 6. The DNA of the CDR3 is TGTGCCAGCAGCCAAAGCGACAGGGCAACTAATGAAAAACTGTTTTTT. It is translated as CASSQSDRATNEKLFF.

V and J are TRBV6-1 and TRBJ1-2; no reliable D call. V gave up 2 bases and J gave up 6 bases, with 10 bases separating them. The CDR3 extends over 13 amino acids. Germline V gene sequence: CDR1 MNHNS, CDR2 SASEGT. The CDR3 coding sequence is TGTGCCAGCAGTGAACGGTGGGGAGATGGCTACACCTTC. It translates to CASSERWGDGYTF.

The chain couples TRBV28 to TRBJ2-4, with 11 bases lining up with TRBD2. This CDR3 comprises 15 residues. The germline CDR1 and CDR2 sequences are MDHEN and SYDVKM. J gave up 9 bases and V 3 bases, and 7 bases lay outside the gene matches. The CDR3 DNA is TGTGCCAGCAGTTTGTCCGGGACTAGCGGAGGCATTCAGTACTTC. The encoded protein is CASSLSGTSGGIQYF.

The chain carries TRBV27 and TRBJ2-5; 7 positions match TRBD2. The V and J ends lost 1 base and 1 base, in that order; junction bases with no gene match: 3. Germline CDR1 MNHEY, CDR2 SMNVEV (reference sequence). There are 15 residues in the CDR3. The CDR3 reads CASSLFTGGQETQYF. The CDR3 bases are TGTGCCAGCAGTTTATTTACGGGGGGCCAAGAGACCCAGTACTTC.

This chain links TRBV7-9 with TRBJ1-1; D not certain. Germline V gene data show CDR1 as SEHNR and CDR2 as FQNEAQ (reference sequence). This CDR3 spans 12 amino acids. V lost 2 bases and J 11 bases, leaving 12 bases between the germline ends. The CDR3 coding sequence is TGTGCCAGCAGCTTAATTGACGGAGACGCTTTCTTT. Protein product: CASSLIDGDAFF. The complete variable domain, with remaining parts taken from reference TRBV7-9 and TRBJ1-1, reads DTGVSQNPRHKITKRGQNVTFRCDPISEHNRLYWYRQTLGQGPEFLTYFQNEAQLEKSRLLSDRFSAERPKGSFSTLEIQRTEQGDSAMYLCASSLIDGDAFFGQGTRLTVV.

This clone was picked up a small number of times. The chain is built from TRBV11-3 and TRBJ1-1; 9 bases map to TRBD1. V gave up 5 bases and J gave up 3 bases; unmatched junction bases: 4. The CDR3 spans 14 residues. The germline V gene has CDR1 SGHNT and CDR2 YENEEA. The chain's CDR3 is CASSRTGDDTEAFF. The CDR3 DNA reads as TGTGCCAGCAGCCGGACAGGGGATGACACTGAAGCTTTCTTT.

This chain joins TRBV6-1 and TRBJ1-5, with D unclear. Trimming pared 2 bases from V and 3 bases from J, leaving 11 bases between. Germline CDR1 is MNHNS and CDR2 is SASEGT. The CDR3 sequence is 15 residues long. The CDR3 here is CASSEFADPNQPQHF. Written as DNA, the CDR3 is TGTGCCAGCAGTGAATTTGCAGATCCCAATCAGCCCCAGCATTTT.

A few counts support this clone. V and J are TRBV2 and TRBJ2-3; a weak D match, TRBD1 (5 bases). V was cut by 4 bases and J by 6 bases, with 11 bases left in between. Germline assignment: CDR1 SNHLY and CDR2 FYNNEI. CDR3 length equals 13 residues. The CDR3 is CASSAQTEDTQYF. In nucleotides, the CDR3 is TGTGCCAGCAGTGCACAGACAGAGGATACGCAGTATTTT.

The genes are TRBV5-1 and TRBJ2-7; 13 bases agree with TRBD2. CDR3 length: 16 amino acids. Unmatched junction bases numbered 11, after V lost 6 bases and J lost 5 bases. The germline V gene has CDR1 SGHRS and CDR2 YFSETQ. As DNA, the CDR3 is TGCGCCAGCACCCTGACTAGCGGGAGGCCCAGTCACGAGCAGTACTTC. This gives the protein CASTLTSGRPSHEQYF.